These 9 T cell receptor beta chains share one sample of origin, sequenced in a study of shared clonotypes between healthy human individuals. Sequenced by immunoSEQ multiplex PCR; TCRdb stores in-frame clones only, minus some. The sample holds fewer than 1.8 million clones; approximately 98.5% are singletons and the top ten take 0.36%. Sequences were obtained from naive CD4+ T cells sorted from blood. Described subset: CD45RA+ positively selected. These receptors were collected from a man aged 30 to 39 in good health.

This chain joins TRBV28 and TRBJ1-5; the D is unclear. The V gene lost 0 bases and the J gene lost 7 bases, with 13 bases spanning the gap. This CDR3 is 15 amino acids long. The V gene's germline CDR1 is MDHEN and CDR2 SYDVKM. The CDR3 here is CASSLWVDKRQPQHF. CDR3 bases: TGTGCCAGCAGTTTATGGGTCGACAAAAGGCAGCCCCAGCATTTT.

As to this clone: The sample carries other DNA sequences with the same CDR3. This chain connects TRBV7-9 to TRBJ1-1; perhaps TRBD1 as D (5 bases). CDR1 is SEHNR and CDR2 is FQNEAQ in the germline V gene (reference sequence). The CDR3 loop spans 15 amino acids. The V and J ends lost 5 bases and 3 bases respectively, with 16 bases between them. CDR3 region: CASSPYGGLDTEAFF. The CDR3 DNA reads as TGTGCCAGCAGCCCCTACGGGGGGTTGGACACTGAAGCTTTCTTT.

The rearrangement joins TRBV4-3 to TRBJ2-3; TRBD2 matches at 11 bases. The germline V gene has CDR1 LGHNA and CDR2 YSLEER. This CDR3 has 21 residues. With 0 bases clipped from V and 3 bases from J, the junction kept 17 bases outside the gene matches. Here the CDR3 reads CASSQDRLAGTAQSLTDTQYF. In DNA, the CDR3 is TGCGCCAGCAGCCAAGATAGACTAGCGGGAACGGCACAGAGCCTTACAGATACGCAGTATTTT.

The rearrangement joins TRBV10-2 to TRBJ2-1, with TRBD2 matching over 14 bases. Germline V CDR1 and CDR2: WSHSY, SAAADI. This CDR3 contains 22 residues. Trimming at V came to 1 base and at J to 0 bases, leaving 14 bases not matched to a gene. CDR3 coding DNA: TGCGCCAGCAGTGAGTTTCGACGGGGACTAGCGGGAGCTTCGACCTCCTACAATGAGCAGTTCTTC. This sequence encodes CASSEFRRGLAGASTSYNEQFF.

This clone was observed a single time. The CDR3 bases are TGTGCCAGCAGTTACCTGCTAGCTGGGGCCAACGTCCTGACTTTC. It translates to CASSYLLAGANVLTF. The rearrangement links TRBV6-5 to TRBJ2-6, with unresolved D. There are 15 residues in the CDR3. CDR1 MNHEY and CDR2 SVGAGI come from the germline V gene. V shed 2 bases and J shed 2 bases, with 7 bases lying between them.

The CDR3 DNA sequence: TGTGCCAGCAGCCCCCGGAGGGGGAATTGGGGCTACACCTTC. Translation: CASSPRRGNWGYTF. This chain links TRBV7-8 with TRBJ1-2; D is perhaps TRBD1 (6 bases). Germline lookup yields CDR1 SGHVS and CDR2 FQNEAQ. This CDR3 is 14 amino acids long. With 5 bases removed from V and 8 bases from J, the gap between germline ends came to 18 bases. The full variable domain, its missing parts supplied by reference TRBV7-8 and TRBJ1-2, is GAGVSQSPRYKVAKRGQDVALRCDPISGHVSLFWYQQALGQGPEFLTYFQNEAQLDKSGLPSDRFFAERPEGSVSTLKIQRTQQEDSAVYLCASSPRRGNWGYTFGSGTRLTVV.

The rearrangement links TRBV6-5 to TRBJ2-1; D remains unclear. Germline values: CDR1 MNHEY, CDR2 SVGAGI. The V end was cut by 0 bases, the J end by 8 bases, with 14 bases between. The CDR3 contains 15 residues. The CDR3 sequence is CASSYSNLVSDEQFF. The CDR3 DNA reads as TGTGCCAGCAGTTACTCGAATCTAGTTTCAGATGAGCAGTTCTTC.

Worth noting for this clone: The sample has other DNA sequences that encode this CDR3 too. The V call is TRBV19, the J call TRBJ2-7; D could derive from TRBD1 or TRBD2 (5 bases each). V was clipped by 8 bases and J by 3 bases, with 8 bases between them. This CDR3 comprises 11 residues. In germline, CDR1 is LNHDA, CDR2 SQIVND (reference sequence). CDR3 DNA: TGTGCCAGTTCTGGGGGCTACGAGCAGTACTTC. It is translated as CASSGGYEQYF.

Concerning this clone: The identical CDR3 is also encoded by other nucleotide sequences in the sample. The rearrangement joins TRBV5-1 to TRBJ2-5; D is uncertain. The CDR3 runs 15 residues. Germline assignment: CDR1 SGHRS and CDR2 YFSETQ. The V end was cut by 1 base, the J end by 2 bases, with 12 bases between. CDR3 DNA: TGCGCCAGCAGCTTGCTGTTTGGCAGTCAAGAGACCCAGTACTTC. Translated: CASSLLFGSQETQYF.